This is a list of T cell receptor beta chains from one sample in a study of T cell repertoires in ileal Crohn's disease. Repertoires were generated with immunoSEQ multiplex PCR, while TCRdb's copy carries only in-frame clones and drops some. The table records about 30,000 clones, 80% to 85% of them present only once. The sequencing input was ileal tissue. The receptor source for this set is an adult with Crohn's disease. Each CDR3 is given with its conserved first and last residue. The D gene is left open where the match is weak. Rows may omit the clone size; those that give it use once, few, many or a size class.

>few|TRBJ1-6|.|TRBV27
CASRRISYNSPLHF
TGTGCCAGCAGGAGGATTTCCTATAATTCACCCCTCCACTTT
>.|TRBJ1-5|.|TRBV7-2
CASSLAISGSNQPQHF
TGTGCCAGCAGCTTAGCGATATCGGGGTCCAATCAGCCCCAGCATTTT
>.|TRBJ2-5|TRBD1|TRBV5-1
CASSSQGAQVETQYF
TGCGCCAGCAGCTCACAGGGGGCGCAGGTAGAGACCCAGTACTTC
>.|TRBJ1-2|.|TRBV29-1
CSARTLWDYGYTF
TGCAGTGCTAGGACACTCTGGGACTATGGCTACACCTTC
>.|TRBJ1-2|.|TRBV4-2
CASSQEIREIHGYTF
TGTGCCAGCAGCCAAGAGATCAGGGAAATTCACGGCTACACCTTC
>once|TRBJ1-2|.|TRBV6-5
CASSYGAGDGYTF
TGTGCCAGCAGTTACGGGGCAGGGGATGGCTACACCTTC
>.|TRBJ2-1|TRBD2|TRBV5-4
CASSSGGSYNEQFF
TGTGCCAGCAGTAGCGGGGGCTCCTACAATGAGCAGTTCTTC
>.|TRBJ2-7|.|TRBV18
CASSPAAGVMYEQYF
TGTGCCAGCTCACCAGCGGCAGGGGTTATGTACGAGCAGTACTTC
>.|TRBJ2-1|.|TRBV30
CAWSGGLNYNEQFF
TGTGCCTGGAGTGGGGGGCTGAACTACAATGAGCAGTTCTTC
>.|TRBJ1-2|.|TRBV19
CATQDSKVYGYTF
TGTGCCACCCAGGACAGCAAAGTCTATGGCTACACCTTC
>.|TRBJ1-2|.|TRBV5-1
CASSWGDRPYGYTF
TGCGCCAGCAGCTGGGGCGACAGACCCTATGGCTACACCTTC
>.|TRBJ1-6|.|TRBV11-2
CASSTNPGGSSPLHF
TGTGCCAGCAGCACCAACCCCGGGGGGAGTTCACCCCTCCACTTT
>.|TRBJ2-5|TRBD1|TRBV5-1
CASSLGQGWETQYF
TGCGCCAGCAGCCTAGGACAGGGGTGGGAGACCCAGTACTTC
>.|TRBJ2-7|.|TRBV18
CASSPESVPYEQYF
TGTGCCAGCTCACCCGAGTCCGTCCCCTACGAGCAGTACTTC
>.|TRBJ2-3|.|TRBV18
CASSPPSSGTDTQYF
TGTGCCAGCTCACCACCGTCGTCGGGGACAGATACGCAGTATTTT
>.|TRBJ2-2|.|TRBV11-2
CASSLVRGSSSVRELFF
TGTGCCAGCAGCTTAGTTCGTGGCAGCTCAAGCGTACGGGAGCTGTTTTTT
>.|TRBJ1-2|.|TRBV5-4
CASSADRLYGYTF
TGTGCCAGCAGCGCGGACAGACTCTATGGCTACACCTTC
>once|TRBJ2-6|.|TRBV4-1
CASSLSSADTGANVLTF
TGCGCCAGCAGCCTATCCTCTGCGGACACTGGGGCCAACGTCCTGACTTTC
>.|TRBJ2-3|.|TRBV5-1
CASSFGDTQYF
TGCGCCAGCAGCTTCGGAGATACGCAGTATTTT
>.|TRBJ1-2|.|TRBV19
CASSMRVYGYTF
TGTGCCAGTAGTATGAGGGTCTATGGCTACACCTTC
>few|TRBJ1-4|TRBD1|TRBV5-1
CASSRRTGDTEKLFF
TGCGCCAGCAGCCGACGGACAGGAGATACGGAAAAACTGTTTTTT
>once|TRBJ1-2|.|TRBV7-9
CASSLEGQRGYTF
TGTGCCAGCAGCTTAGAGGGGCAAAGAGGCTACACCTTC
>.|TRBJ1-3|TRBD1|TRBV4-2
CASSQGTGGSGNTIYF
TGTGCCAGCAGCCAGGGGACAGGGGGTAGTGGAAACACCATATATTTT
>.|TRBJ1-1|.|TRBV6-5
CASSTSGGGGEAFF
TGTGCCAGCAGTACCTCGGGGGGCGGCGGTGAAGCTTTCTTT
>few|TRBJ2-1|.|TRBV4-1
CASSQSGQSSYNEQFF
TGCGCCAGCAGCCAGTCCGGACAGAGCTCCTACAATGAGCAGTTCTTC
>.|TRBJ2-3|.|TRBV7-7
CASTPSVGPTDTQYF
TGTGCCAGCACCCCCTCCGTGGGGCCCACAGATACGCAGTATTTT
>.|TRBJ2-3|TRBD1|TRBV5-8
CASSRGQGAEADTQYF
TGTGCCAGCAGCCGGGGACAGGGGGCAGAAGCAGATACGCAGTATTTT
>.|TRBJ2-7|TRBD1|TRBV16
CASSPGLLGGQGINEQYF
TGTGCCAGCAGCCCAGGTTTATTAGGGGGACAGGGAATCAACGAGCAGTACTTC
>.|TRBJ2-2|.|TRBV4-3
CASSQRREVRELFF
TGCGCCAGCAGCCAGAGACGCGAGGTCAGGGAGCTGTTTTTT
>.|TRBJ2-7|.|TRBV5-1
CANSTYRAPTYEQYF
TGCGCCAACAGCACCTACAGGGCACCGACCTACGAGCAGTACTTC
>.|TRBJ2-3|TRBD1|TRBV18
CASSPTGAITDTQYF
TGTGCCAGCTCACCAACAGGGGCTATCACAGATACGCAGTATTTT
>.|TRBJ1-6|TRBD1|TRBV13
CASSLQDRGVSPLHF
TGTGCCAGCAGCTTACAGGACAGGGGAGTTTCACCCCTCCACTTT
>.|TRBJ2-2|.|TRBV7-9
CASSRPPRGGNTGELFF
TGTGCCAGCAGCCGACCCCCGCGGGGCGGGAACACCGGGGAGCTGTTTTTT
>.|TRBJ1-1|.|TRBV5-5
CASSLAGGYTEAFF
TGTGCCAGCAGCTTGGCGGGCGGGTACACTGAAGCTTTCTTT
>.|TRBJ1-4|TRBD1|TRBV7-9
CASSFTGTAGEKLFF
TGTGCCAGCAGCTTCACCGGGACAGCGGGTGAAAAACTGTTTTTT
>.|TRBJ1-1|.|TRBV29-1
CSVERDKGTEAFF
TGCAGCGTTGAGCGGGATAAGGGCACTGAAGCTTTCTTT
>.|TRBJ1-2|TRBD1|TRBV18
CASSPTGQGGFYGYTF
TGTGCCAGCTCACCCACGGGGCAGGGGGGCTTTTATGGCTACACCTTC
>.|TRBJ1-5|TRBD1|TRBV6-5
CATRQGDQPQHF
TGTGCCACCCGACAGGGCGATCAGCCCCAGCATTTT
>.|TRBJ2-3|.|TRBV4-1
CASSHRFVSTDTQYF
TGCGCCAGCAGCCACAGGTTCGTTAGCACAGATACGCAGTATTTT
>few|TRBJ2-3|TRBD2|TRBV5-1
CASSLVGGGTDTQYF
TGCGCCAGCAGCTTGGTGGGGGGGGGCACAGATACGCAGTATTTT
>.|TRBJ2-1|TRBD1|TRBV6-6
CASSPQGAAYNEQFF
TGTGCCAGCAGCCCACAGGGGGCGGCCTACAATGAGCAGTTCTTC
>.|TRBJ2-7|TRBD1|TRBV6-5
CASSYAGQGMGEQYF
TGTGCCAGCAGTTACGCGGGACAGGGAATGGGAGAGCAGTACTTC
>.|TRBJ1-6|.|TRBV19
CASSVGTINSPLHF
TGTGCCAGTAGTGTGGGGACAATAAATTCACCCCTCCACTTT
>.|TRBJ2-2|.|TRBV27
CASSPTNTGELFF
TGTGCCAGCAGTCCTACGAACACCGGGGAGCTGTTTTTT
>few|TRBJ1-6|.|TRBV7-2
CASSLSPGSWRGSPLHF
TGTGCCAGCAGCTTATCCCCGGGGTCCTGGAGGGGTTCACCCCTCCACTTT
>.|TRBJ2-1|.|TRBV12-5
CASGLVRFGGNEQFF
TGTGCTAGTGGTTTGGTACGGTTCGGGGGCAATGAGCAGTTCTTC
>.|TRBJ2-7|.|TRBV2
CASSIQGYEQYF
TGTGCCAGCAGTATACAGGGCTACGAGCAGTACTTC